A selection of T cell receptor beta chains follows, all from one sample in a study of T cells in localized non-small cell lung cancer. The table came from immunoSEQ multiplex PCR; TCRdb's copy has only in-frame clones and leaves some out. The sample includes roughly 2,300 clones, under 45% seen only once; the top ten take around 7%. This specimen consisted of lung tumor tissue, obtained before any cancer treatment. The receptors shown here come from a female donor over 55 with stage I lung adenocarcinoma. Both conserved end residues are part of each CDR3. A D gene is named only where the DNA matches it firmly. Clone size is shown for a subset of rows, as once, few, many or a class of expanded clone.

J gene,clone size,D gene,V gene,CDR3 protein,CDR3 DNA
TRBJ2-7,once,TRBD1,TRBV28,CASSFSTGNYEQYF,TGTGCCAGCAGTTTTTCGACAGGGAACTACGAGCAGTACTTC
TRBJ2-2,NA,NA,TRBV19,CASTDVNTGELFF,TGTGCCAGTACAGACGTTAACACCGGGGAGCTGTTTTTT
TRBJ2-3,NA,TRBD2,TRBV9,CAGAGAGAGTDTQYF,TGTGCCGGAGCGGGCGCGGGAGCAGGCACAGATACGCAGTATTTT
TRBJ2-7,NA,NA,TRBV28,CASSFSPLAASYEQYF,TGTGCCAGCAGTTTCTCCCCCCTGGCCGCTTCCTACGAGCAGTACTTC
TRBJ2-5,few,TRBD2,TRBV28,CATRGTSGQETQYF,TGTGCCACCCGGGGGACTAGCGGACAAGAGACCCAGTACTTC
TRBJ2-2,few,NA,TRBV2,CASSEAQPSTGELFF,TGTGCCAGCAGTGAAGCGCAACCGTCCACCGGGGAGCTGTTTTTT
TRBJ2-3,few,NA,TRBV9,CASSLGRGTLTDTQYF,TGTGCCAGCAGTTTGGGCCGGGGGACCCTAACAGATACGCAGTATTTT
TRBJ1-1,few,NA,TRBV9,CASSVEVGNTEAFF,TGTGCCAGCAGCGTAGAGGTGGGGAACACTGAAGCTTTCTTT
TRBJ2-3,NA,NA,TRBV15,CATSKGDTTDTQYF,TGTGCCACCAGCAAGGGGGACACCACAGATACGCAGTATTTT
TRBJ1-1,NA,NA,TRBV28,CASSESLNTEAFF,TGTGCCAGCAGTGAGTCCCTGAACACTGAAGCTTTCTTT
TRBJ2-5,few,NA,TRBV9,CASSFGRETQYF,TGTGCCAGCAGCTTTGGCCGAGAGACCCAGTACTTC
TRBJ1-1,few,NA,TRBV6-7,CASSEVAEAFF,TGTGCCAGCAGTGAAGTTGCTGAAGCTTTCTTT
TRBJ2-3,NA,TRBD2,TRBV28,CASSLTPGAGGYPGTQYF,TGTGCCAGCAGTCTGACTCCTGGCGCGGGAGGATATCCCGGTACGCAGTATTTT